This T cell receptor beta chain comes out of a study of blood T cells in healthy people across ages. Findings of the study overall: In older individuals, TCR beta diversity per million T cells was lower, falling roughly linearly with age.

Donors ranged from about 6 to 90 years old and were healthy Caucasians in Russia. A second PCR of 7 to 11 cycles used a sample-barcoded 5' primer and a J-beta primer mix. Every cDNA molecule bore a tag from a template-switch adaptor containing 12 random nucleotides. TCRdb re-called the 5' RACE reads through MiXCR, storing one row per CDR3 protein. The sample lists more than 900,000 distinct CDR3 sequences, 25% seen once, with about 0.8% in the top ten. This clonotype was observed a handful of times. What it binds is unknown. This sample was also put to use in a study of T cells of mothers and their children.

The sample consisted of blood. The clonotype originates from a girl aged 2 to 10 in good health.

CDR3 bases: TGTGCCAGCAGCCCCAACAACCAGGGGGCAGGTGAAAAACTGTTTTTT. Translated: CASSPNNQGAGEKLFF. The rearrangement uses TRBV7-8 and TRBJ1-4; 8 nucleotides match TRBD1. This CDR3 comprises 16 residues. V was clipped by 5 bases and J by 7 bases; unmatched bases: 12. In germline, CDR1 is SGHVS, CDR2 FQNEAQ.